Given below is one TCR beta chain in context. As yet, its antigen is unknown. These data belong to a study of OX40 agonist ivuxolimab in advanced cancers. About the research overall: While on treatment, patients had intravenous ivuxolimab at 0.01 to 10 mg/kg every 2 weeks. The group had a mean age of around 60 years, ranged from roughly 20 to 80, and was approximately 81% male. Study-wide findings and caveats: The authors did not determine the antigen specificity of the expanded peripheral T cells.

The V segment lost 7 bases and the J segment 7 bases; nucleotides outside the gene matches: 22. CDR1 LNHDA and CDR2 SQIVND come from the germline V gene (reference sequence). This CDR3 is built from 18 residues. The assay was immunoSEQ multiplex PCR, and TCRdb's table has in-frame clones only and misses some. The data show fewer than 65,000 clones, 85% to 90% seen once. No patient had autoimmune disease or received systemic immunosuppression. V usage is TRBV19 and J usage is TRBJ2-1; 7 bases line up with TRBD1. The clonotype was recovered from an adult with an advanced solid tumor such as melanoma, head and neck, liver or kidney cancer. The material was CD4+ or CD8+ T cells sorted from blood, obtained in a trial of the OX40 agonist ivuxolimab. The CDR3 is CASTTRGKGAVKVNEQFF. CDR3 coding DNA: TGTGCCAGTACTACAAGGGGAAAGGGGGCAGTAAAGGTTAATGAGCAGTTCTTC.